Sequencing of this T cell receptor beta chain was carried out in a study of T cells after yellow fever vaccination. Germline CDR1 is SGHRS and CDR2 is YFSETQ. Trimming shortened V by 4 bases and J by 3 bases, and 10 bases separated the two germline ends. The CDR3 length is 13 residues. Template switching by 5'RACE produced TCR cDNA, adding a universal primer site and UMIs. One entry per CDR3 protein, called by TCRdb with MiXCR from the 5' RACE reads. The sample includes 500,000 to 650,000 distinct CDR3 sequences, about a sixth of them seen just once. The chain combines TRBV5-1 with TRBJ1-2; D unclear. This specimen consisted of PBMCs, obtained about 5 days after the first yellow fever vaccination. The TCR comes from a man between 18 and 35 years old who received the YFV17D yellow fever vaccine. The CDR3 reads CASSPAGDYGYTF. DNA of the CDR3: TGCGCCAGCAGCCCCGCCGGAGACTATGGCTACACCTTC.